The 30 T cell receptor beta chains reported below all come from one sample, sequenced in a study of T cell responses to AZD1222 COVID-19 vaccine. Libraries were prepared by immunoSEQ multiplex PCR; TCRdb keeps only in-frame clonotypes and omits some of them. This sample yields roughly 75,000 clones, of which roughly 87% are seen a single time; 18% belongs to the top ten. The sequenced sample was peripheral blood, obtained 28 days after the second AZD1222 dose. The receptors were sampled from an adult who received the AZD1222 COVID-19 vaccine.

Here the CDR3 reads CASIHGGATDTQYF. Written as DNA, the CDR3 is TGTGCCAGCATTCATGGGGGGGCCACAGATACGCAGTATTTT. V and J are TRBV6-5 and TRBJ2-3; a possible D gene is TRBD2 (7 bases). The ends were cut back, 7 bases at V and 2 bases at J, with 13 bases in the middle. The CDR3 totals 14 residues. Germline CDR1 is MNHEY and CDR2 is SVGAGI.

This CDR3 is CASSQGGSIYGYTF. CDR3 bases: TGTGCCAGCAGCCAGGGGGGAAGCATCTATGGCTACACCTTC. The rearrangement links TRBV3-1 (or the pseudogene TRBV3-2) to TRBJ1-2; D might be TRBD1 (5 bases). Trimming pared 3 bases from V and 4 bases from J, leaving 12 bases between. Germline CDR1 reads LGHDT; CDR2 reads YNNKEL (reference sequence). This CDR3 is built from 14 residues.

The chain carries TRBV13 and TRBJ1-2; 7 bases map to TRBD1. Germline CDR1 is PRHDT and CDR2 is FYEKMQ (reference sequence). The J segment lost 7 bases and the V segment lost 6 bases, leaving 8 bases of the junction unmatched. This CDR3 has 13 amino acids. CDR3 nucleotides: TGTGCCAGCAGGGGGGACAGCCGGGCTGGCTACACCTTC. Its translation is CASRGDSRAGYTF.

J is TRBJ2-1 and V is TRBV3-1 (or the pseudogene TRBV3-2), with D perhaps matching TRBD1 or TRBD2 (5 bases each). V was pared by 4 bases and J by 8 bases, with 15 bases between. The CDR3 consists of 14 residues. CDR1 and CDR2 from the germline V gene are LGHDT and YNNKEL (reference sequence). The CDR3 DNA sequence: TGTGCCAGCAGCCGAGGGGCCGAACACGATGAGCAGTTCTTC. Translation gives CASSRGAEHDEQFF.

The chain couples TRBV19 to TRBJ2-7, with D tentatively TRBD2 (6 bases). Per germline, CDR1 LNHDA and CDR2 SQIVND (reference sequence). V lost 5 bases, J lost 3 bases, and 11 bases lay in between. CDR3 size: 13 residues. The CDR3 DNA reads as TGTGCCAGTAGTGCGGGACGGAACTACGAGCAGTACTTC. It specifies CASSAGRNYEQYF.

The V gene is TRBV27, the J gene TRBJ2-7, with 8 positions matching TRBD2. CDR3 length: 17 amino acids. The V gene end was trimmed by 2 bases and the J gene end by 2 bases; junction bases not matched to a gene: 11. Germline V lookup: CDR1 MNHEY, CDR2 SMNVEV (reference sequence). In nucleotides, the CDR3 is TGTGCCAGCAGTTTAACCCCCCCGGATAGCGGGGCCTACGAGCAGTACTTC. Protein product: CASSLTPPDSGAYEQYF.

The V gene is TRBV3-1 (or the pseudogene TRBV3-2), the J gene TRBJ2-4; no reliable D call. Germline CDR1 reads LGHDT; CDR2 reads YNNKEL (reference sequence). This CDR3 has 12 amino acids. V lost 4 bases to trimming and J lost 8 bases, with 9 bases between them. In nucleotides, the CDR3 is TGTGCCAGCAGCCTCGGTTTGGACATTCAGTACTTC. Translated: CASSLGLDIQYF.

The chain joins TRBV5-8 to TRBJ1-3; D uncertain. V lost 1 base to trimming and J lost 1 base, with 6 bases between them. The CDR3 length is 14 residues. CDR1 and CDR2 from the germline V gene are SGHTS and YDEGEE. The CDR3 loop is CASSLWQSGNTIYF. CDR3 nucleotide sequence: TGTGCCAGCAGCTTGTGGCAGTCTGGAAACACCATATATTTT.

In its sample, this clone was seen a few times. V usage is TRBV7-8 and J usage is TRBJ1-5; D ambiguous. This CDR3 is 15 amino acids long. V was trimmed by 5 bases and J by 4 bases, leaving 15 bases between them. The germline V gene encodes CDR1 SGHVS and CDR2 FQNEAQ. CDR3 in amino acids: CASSPGRTRNQPQHF. In nucleotides, the CDR3 is TGTGCCAGCAGCCCCGGGCGGACTCGTAATCAGCCCCAGCATTTT. Together with reference TRBV7-8 and TRBJ1-5, the CDR3 gives the full variable domain: GAGVSQSPRYKVAKRGQDVALRCDPISGHVSLFWYQQALGQGPEFLTYFQNEAQLDKSGLPSDRFFAERPEGSVSTLKIQRTQQEDSAVYLCASSPGRTRNQPQHFGDGTRLSIL.

This chain connects TRBV30 to TRBJ1-5; possibly TRBD1 for D (5 bases). The CDR3 is made up of 14 amino acids. Per the germline V gene, CDR1 is GTSNPN and CDR2 is SVGIG (reference sequence). Trimming cost V 2 bases and J 3 bases, with 11 bases left between them. The chain's CDR3 is CAWSPGPNNQPQHF. CDR3 DNA: TGTGCCTGGAGTCCGGGGCCGAACAATCAGCCCCAGCATTTT.

This chain connects TRBV7-3 to TRBJ1-1, with 8 bases matching TRBD1. Trimming removed 4 bases from V and 4 bases from J; junction bases left unmatched: 5. CDR1 and CDR2 (germline): SGHTA, FQGTGA. This CDR3 comprises 14 residues. Here the CDR3 DNA reads TGTGCCAGCAGCTCCCAGGGGGCTGGCACTGAAGCTTTCTTT. The encoded protein is CASSSQGAGTEAFF. The full variable domain, completed using reference TRBV7-3 and TRBJ1-1, is GAGVSQTPSNKVTEKGKYVELRCDPISGHTALYWYRQSLGQGPEFLIYFQGTGAADDSGLPNDRFFAVRPEGSVSTLKIQRTERGDSAVYLCASSSQGAGTEAFFGQGTRLTVV.

This clone came up once. The V call is TRBV19, the J call TRBJ1-4; no clear D gene. The CDR3 runs 12 residues. The ends were cut back, 6 bases at V and 8 bases at J, with 10 bases in the middle. Germline V CDR1 and CDR2: LNHDA, SQIVND (reference sequence). The CDR3 nucleotides are TGTGCCAGTAGGAGGGCCCAGGAAAAACTGTTTTTT. It yields the protein CASRRAQEKLFF.

This chain links TRBV5-8 with TRBJ1-5, with D hard to call. The CDR3 sequence is 11 residues long. The germline V gene encodes CDR1 SGHTS and CDR2 YDEGEE. With 2 bases removed from V and 7 bases from J, the gap between germline ends came to 4 bases. CDR3 protein: CASSLGQPQHF. The CDR3 nucleotides are TGTGCCAGCAGCTTAGGGCAGCCCCAGCATTTT. Together with reference TRBV5-8 and TRBJ1-5, the CDR3 gives the full variable domain: EAGVTQSPTHLIKTRGQQATLRCSPISGHTSVYWYQQALGLGLQFLLWYDEGEERNRGNFPPRFSGRQFPNYSSELNVNALELEDSALYLCASSLGQPQHFGDGTRLSIL.

This clone appeared a single time. The J gene is TRBJ1-4, the V gene TRBV5-1, with TRBD1 matching over 8 bases. Trimming at V came to 4 bases and at J to 7 bases, leaving 6 bases not matched to a gene. CDR1 is SGHRS, CDR2 YFSETQ, per germline. This CDR3 is built from 14 residues. CDR3 bases: TGCGCCAGCAGCCCAGGGGGCCGGTCTGAAAAACTGTTTTTT. It encodes CASSPGGRSEKLFF.

J is TRBJ1-6 and V is TRBV9; D uncertain. The CDR3 totals 14 residues. Germline CDR1 is SGDLS and CDR2 is YYNGEE. The V gene lost 1 base and the J gene lost 5 bases, with 7 bases spanning the gap. The DNA for the CDR3 is TGTGCCAGCAGCGTAAGTCAGGATAATTCACCCCTCCACTTT. Protein: CASSVSQDNSPLHF.

The V and J genes are TRBV2 and TRBJ2-1, with a weak D call TRBD1 (6 bases). Trimming stripped 4 bases from V and 14 bases from J, with 9 bases between. From germline, CDR1 is SNHLY and CDR2 FYNNEI. This CDR3 region has 10 residues. DNA for the CDR3: TGTGCCAGCAGTGGACAGGAGGAGTTCTTC. It specifies CASSGQEEFF.

The chain combines TRBV29-1 with TRBJ2-7; D tentatively fits TRBD1 or TRBD2 (5 bases each). The ends were cut back, 5 bases at V and 4 bases at J, with 15 bases in the middle. This CDR3 is built from 13 residues. Germline V gene data show CDR1 as SQVTM and CDR2 as ANQGSEA. The CDR3 nucleotides read TGCAGCGTTCCTATTAGGGGACGGTACGAGCAGTACTTC. Translating it yields CSVPIRGRYEQYF.

This chain uses TRBV7-9 with TRBJ1-3, with TRBD1 identical over 9 bases. Germline-derived CDR1 and CDR2 are SEHNR and FQNEAQ (reference sequence). This CDR3 comprises 15 residues. The V and J ends lost 6 bases and 4 bases, in that order; junction bases with no gene match: 7. CDR3 sequence (DNA): TGTGCCAGCAGGCAAAAGGGGACAGGGGGAAACACCATATATTTT. This translates into CASRQKGTGGNTIYF.

The sample holds one count of this clone. The V gene is TRBV5-1, the J gene TRBJ1-1, with D tentatively TRBD1 (5 bases). Germline V gene lookup returns CDR1 SGHRS and CDR2 YFSETQ. V was shortened by 4 bases and J by 2 bases, with 9 bases between the two germline ends. The CDR3 length is 13 residues. CDR3 sequence reads: CASSVGDNTEAFF. In DNA form, the CDR3 reads TGCGCCAGCAGCGTGGGGGATAACACTGAAGCTTTCTTT.

This sequence joins TRBV24-1 and TRBJ2-2; no reliable D call. Deletions cut 2 bases from V and 5 bases from J, with 14 bases between. CDR1 is KGHDR, CDR2 SFDVKD, per germline. This CDR3 region has 16 residues. The CDR3 DNA sequence: TGTGCCACCAGTGATTCCCTCGTCATCTCGACCGGGGAGCTGTTTTTT. Its translation: CATSDSLVISTGELFF.

This sequence joins TRBV5-8 and TRBJ1-5; TRBD1 might be the D (5 bases). Trimming cost V 2 bases and J 0 bases, with 12 bases left between them. CDR3 length: 16 residues. CDR1 and CDR2 from the germline V gene are SGHTS and YDEGEE. CDR3 protein: CASSFYGGFSNQPQHF. CDR3 nucleotides: TGTGCCAGCAGCTTCTATGGGGGGTTTAGCAATCAGCCCCAGCATTTT.

The CDR3 reads CASSLTQANEQFF. CDR3 DNA: TGTGCCAGCAGCTTGACTCAGGCTAATGAGCAGTTCTTC. J is TRBJ2-1 and V is TRBV5-6; D is undetermined. CDR3 length: 13 residues. The V end was cut by 1 base, the J end by 7 bases, with 9 bases between. In germline, CDR1 is SGHDT, CDR2 YYEEEE.

This clone was observed a single time. J is TRBJ1-1 and V is TRBV30, with D perhaps matching TRBD1 (6 bases). CDR3 length: 12 amino acids. The germline gives CDR1 GTSNPN, CDR2 SVGIG (reference sequence). Trimming pared 6 bases from V and 5 bases from J, leaving 13 bases between. The CDR3 sequence is CACRRGGTEAFF. In nucleotides, the CDR3 is TGTGCCTGCCGCAGGGGCGGGACTGAAGCTTTCTTT.

V is TRBV20-1 and J is TRBJ2-2; D not resolved. The V gene's germline CDR1 is DFQATT and CDR2 SNEGSKA (reference sequence). The CDR3 is 11 amino acids. CDR3 sequence reads: CTVLGTGELFF. In nucleotides, the CDR3 is TGCACCGTCCTAGGAACCGGGGAGCTGTTTTTT.

This clone was picked up one time. The rearrangement uses TRBV3-1 (or the pseudogene TRBV3-2) and TRBJ2-1; the D gene could be TRBD1 or TRBD2 (5 bases each). This CDR3 region has 15 residues. V dropped 0 bases and J dropped 9 bases, with 15 bases sitting between them. Germline-derived CDR1 and CDR2 are LGHDT and YNNKEL (reference sequence). DNA of the CDR3: TGTGCCAGCAGCCAAGATACGGGGATCACAGGTGAGCAGTTCTTC. As protein: CASSQDTGITGEQFF.

J is TRBJ1-2 and V is TRBV30; 9 positions match TRBD1. CDR1 GTSNPN and CDR2 SVGIG come from the germline V gene (reference sequence). The junction had 5 bases not matched to a gene; V was cut back by 7 bases and J by 2 bases. This CDR3 has 13 residues. CDR3 in amino acids: CALNRGRNYGYTF. The CDR3 region has the DNA TGTGCCTTAAACAGGGGGCGCAACTATGGCTACACCTTC.

V is TRBV29-1 and J is TRBJ1-1, with 12 positions matching TRBD1. Germline CDR1 and CDR2: SQVTM and ANQGSEA. The CDR3 is 12 amino acids. The V gene end was trimmed by 7 bases and the J gene end by 8 bases; junction bases not matched to a gene: 5. The CDR3 sequence is CSGGTGGAEAFF. In nucleotides, the CDR3 is TGCAGCGGTGGGACAGGGGGCGCGGAAGCTTTCTTT.

Here the CDR3 DNA reads TGTGCCAGCAGTTACGGGCTGAGCGCGGAGACCCAGTACTTC. Amino acid sequence: CASSYGLSAETQYF. The chain couples TRBV6-5 to TRBJ2-5; D gene ambiguous. In germline, CDR1 is MNHEY, CDR2 SVGAGI. The CDR3 has 14 residues. V was clipped by 2 bases and J by 5 bases, with 12 bases between them.

The chain combines TRBV7-9 with TRBJ1-2; tentative D call: TRBD1 (6 bases). Trimming took 0 bases from V and 8 from J, leaving 16 bases between them. The CDR3 is 15 amino acids. Germline CDR1 is SEHNR and CDR2 is FQNEAQ (reference sequence). The CDR3 nucleotides read TGTGCCAGCAGCTTAGCAGTAACAGGGCTGGGCGGCTACACCTTC. This translates into CASSLAVTGLGGYTF. Combining the CDR3 with reference TRBV7-9 and TRBJ1-2 gives the whole variable domain DTGVSQNPRHKITKRGQNVTFRCDPISEHNRLYWYRQTLGQGPEFLTYFQNEAQLEKSRLLSDRFSAERPKGSFSTLEIQRTEQGDSAMYLCASSLAVTGLGGYTFGSGTRLTVV.

The rearrangement links TRBV28 to TRBJ1-6; D is uncertain. This CDR3 has 19 amino acids. Between the trimmed V and J ends, which lost 4 bases and 5 bases, there was a span of 24 bases. Germline CDR1 reads MDHEN; CDR2 reads SYDVKM. The CDR3, as DNA: TGTGCCAGCAGTTCATTCCTAGGGCGAATTCGTCTAAATAATTCACCCCTCCACTTT. This encodes CASSSFLGRIRLNNSPLHF.